Listed here are 5 T cell receptor beta chains from one sample, sequenced in a study of CD8 T cells in ankylosing spondylitis. MiXCR was run by TCRdb on the 5' RACE reads, yielding one entry per CDR3 protein. The sample yields fewer than 450,000 distinct CDR3 sequences, under 20% seen once. Study conclusions and caveats: A motif in TCR beta, a set of under ten highly homologous variants, appeared characteristic of ankylosing spondylitis blood.

No antigen has been assigned to these receptors. Input material: blood, either unsorted or a sorted T cell fraction (not recorded which). Receptor source: a male donor with ankylosing spondylitis.

The chain combines TRBV20-1 with TRBJ1-1, with no clear D. The CDR3 runs 13 residues. The V gene's germline CDR1 is DFQATT and CDR2 SNEGSKA (reference sequence). V lost 5 bases, J lost 2 bases, and 12 bases lay in between. The CDR3 is CSARRNTNTEAFF. For the CDR3, the DNA is TGCAGTGCTCGACGGAATACTAACACTGAAGCTTTCTTT.

In its sample, this clonotype was seen many times. This chain links TRBV6-7 with TRBJ1-2, with D maybe TRBD1 (6 bases). TRBV6-7 is recorded as an ORF, its role being uncertain. The CDR3 contains 18 residues. V dropped 1 base and J dropped 6 bases, with 24 bases sitting between them. CDR3 protein: CASSYYSPKKDRGNGYTF. CDR3 coding DNA: TGTGCCAGCAGTTACTATTCCCCGAAGAAGGACAGAGGGAATGGCTACACCTTC.

This clonotype has more than one count but fewer than ten. Written as DNA, the CDR3 is TGCGCCAGCAGCCAAAAAGGGGGACAGGGTTCGAACACTGAAGCTTTCTTT. Its translation: CASSQKGGQGSNTEAFF. The J gene is TRBJ1-1, the V gene TRBV4-1, with 9 nucleotides matching TRBD1. The CDR3 loop spans 17 amino acids. V trimming: 2 bases; J trimming: 1 base; junction bases outside the gene matches: 8. The germline V gene encodes CDR1 MGHRA and CDR2 YSYEKL.

This clonotype was seen only a few times. CDR3 amino acids: CASSLRSGTGGRYSNQPQHF. CDR3 coding DNA: TGTGCCAGCAGTCTCAGGAGCGGGACAGGGGGCCGGTATAGCAATCAGCCCCAGCATTTT. This chain uses TRBV28 with TRBJ1-5; 12 bases align to TRBD1. The germline V gene has CDR1 MDHEN and CDR2 SYDVKM. V dropped 5 bases and J dropped 0; count of bases not matched to a gene: 14. The CDR3 is 20 residues long.

The table lists this clonotype with a few counts. J is TRBJ1-1 and V is TRBV5-1; 7 nucleotides agree with TRBD1. The CDR3 extends over 13 amino acids. The germline V gene has CDR1 SGHRS and CDR2 YFSETQ. V shed 0 bases and J 8 bases; nucleotides not matched to a gene: 4. The CDR3 region is CASSLGKDREAFF. In DNA form, the CDR3 reads TGCGCCAGCAGCTTGGGGAAGGACAGGGAAGCTTTCTTT.